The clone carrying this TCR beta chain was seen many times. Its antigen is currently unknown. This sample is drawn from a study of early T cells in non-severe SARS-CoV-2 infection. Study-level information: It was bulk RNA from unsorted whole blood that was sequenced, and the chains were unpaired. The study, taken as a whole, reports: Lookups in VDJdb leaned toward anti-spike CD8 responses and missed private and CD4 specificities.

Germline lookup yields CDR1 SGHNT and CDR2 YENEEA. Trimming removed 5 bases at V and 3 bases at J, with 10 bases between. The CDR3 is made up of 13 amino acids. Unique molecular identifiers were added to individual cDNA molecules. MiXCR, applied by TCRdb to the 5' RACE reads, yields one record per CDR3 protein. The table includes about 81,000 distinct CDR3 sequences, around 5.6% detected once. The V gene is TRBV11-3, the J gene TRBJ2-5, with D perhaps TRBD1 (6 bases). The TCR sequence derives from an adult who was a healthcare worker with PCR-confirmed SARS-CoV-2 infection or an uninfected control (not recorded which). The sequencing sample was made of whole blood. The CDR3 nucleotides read TGTGCCAGCAGCGCGCCAGGGGAAGAGACCCAGTACTTC. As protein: CASSAPGEETQYF.